The 3 T cell receptor beta chains below come from one sample, sequenced in a study of radiotherapy plus CTLA-4 blockade in lung cancer. The repertoire was sequenced with immunoSEQ multiplex PCR; TCRdb's copy has only in-frame clones and lacks some. This table has approximately 50,000 clones, approximately 70% appearing once. Material: peripheral blood, obtained from a patient treated with radiotherapy plus ipilimumab. The receptors were gathered from a human donor with non-small cell lung cancer who had a complete response to radiotherapy plus ipilimumab.

The chain employs TRBV28 and TRBJ1-5, with a tentative D call TRBD1 (5 bases). The CDR3 is 16 amino acids. In germline, CDR1 is MDHEN, CDR2 SYDVKM. The V end lost 8 bases, the J end lost 1 base, and 18 bases lay between the germline ends. The CDR3, as DNA: TGTGCCAGCCAACTCTTAGGGGAGGGCAGCAATCAGCCCCAGCATTTT. Residues: CASQLLGEGSNQPQHF.

This clone has a handful of counts. Additional DNA sequences in this sample encode the identical CDR3. V gene TRBV4-3 combines with J gene TRBJ2-7, with TRBD1 matching over 10 bases. V was clipped by 3 bases and J by 3 bases; unmatched bases: 2. The CDR3 sequence is 14 residues long. Germline CDR1 is LGHNA and CDR2 is YSLEER. The CDR3 bases are TGCGCCAGCAGCCAGACAGGGGGCGGCTACGAGCAGTACTTC. Translated: CASSQTGGGYEQYF.

This clone showed up just once. The V gene is TRBV7-2, the J gene TRBJ2-6; TRBD1 matches at 10 bases. The CDR3 extends over 16 amino acids. V dropped 2 bases and J dropped 10; count of bases not matched to a gene: 8. Germline assignment: CDR1 SGHTA and CDR2 FQGNSA. CDR3 region: CASSLRGGTGVNVLTF. CDR3 in DNA: TGTGCCAGCAGCTTAAGAGGAGGGACAGGGGTTAACGTCCTGACTTTC.